The source of this T cell receptor beta chain is a study of T-cell memory formation after mild COVID-19. This clonotype was seen a few times. This CDR3 has 11 amino acids. The ends were cut back, 4 bases at V and 11 bases at J, with 8 bases in the middle. Germline assignment: CDR1 LGHDT and CDR2 YNNKEL (reference sequence). TCRdb called the 5' RACE reads again in MiXCR, with one record for every CDR3 protein. The sample comprises 150,000 to 200,000 distinct CDR3 sequences, roughly 10% of which are singletons, and more than 3.5% rests with the top ten. The TCR sequence derives from a man aged 18-30 years who had mild COVID-19 (a few samples of this study predate the infection). Cell type and time point are not known. The V call is TRBV3-1, the J call TRBJ1-4; D ambiguous. The sequencing sample was made of PBMCs or a T cell subset sorted from them (not recorded which). CDR3 nucleotide sequence: TGTGCCAGCAGCCCGGGTGGGAAACTGTTTTTT. This sequence encodes CASSPGGKLFF. Full variable domain (remainder filled in from reference TRBV3-1 and TRBJ1-4): DTAVSQTPKYLVTQMGNDKSIKCEQNLGHDTMYWYKQDSKKFLKIMFSYNNKELIINETVPNRFSPKSPDKAHLNLHINSLELGDSAVYFCASSPGGKLFFGSGTQLSVL.